This entry describes one TCR beta chain. Antigen specificity is unknown. This sample is part of a study of cytomegalovirus exposure and HLA in healthy donors. V was clipped by 3 bases and J by 1 base; unmatched bases: 5. The CDR3 spans 15 residues. The germline V gene encodes CDR1 SGHVS and CDR2 FNYEAQ. The PCR had 60 Vbeta and 13 Jbeta primers. Sequencing was performed with immunoSEQ multiplex PCR; in TCRdb, only in-frame clones are kept and a portion is missing. Among under 150,000 clones listed, about 80% were seen once. The study's findings and limits: HLA alleles showed associations with 16,951 TCR beta sequences in a later analysis, at a 0.05 false discovery rate. When presence/absence was analysed, sequencing depth was taken to be roughly uniform across donors. Because they were indistinguishable, some V segments, including TRBV6-2 and TRBV6-3, were excluded.

J is TRBJ1-1 and V is TRBV7-6; 7 bases match TRBD1. Material for sequencing was PBMCs. The source is a boy aged 2 to 9 in good health and CMV-seronegative. The CDR3 is CASSLIQGSNTEAFF. The CDR3 DNA follows: TGTGCCAGCAGCTTGATACAGGGGTCGAACACTGAAGCTTTCTTT.